These 4 T cell receptor beta chains share one sample of origin, sequenced in a study of lymphopenia after photon versus proton radiotherapy. Clones were sequenced by immunoSEQ multiplex PCR, and TCRdb holds only the in-frame ones, with some missing. Among some 41,000 clones listed, roughly 84% were seen once. The sample in question was peripheral blood, obtained from a patient treated with proton-based radiotherapy. These receptors all stem from a woman in her seventies with pancreatic cancer. Some clones in this sample may be carry-over from other donors' samples.

V gene TRBV7-3 combines with J gene TRBJ2-2; weak D call: TRBD2 (5 bases). The CDR3 totals 14 residues. The germline V gene encodes CDR1 SGHTA and CDR2 FQGTGA. Trimming stripped 1 base from V and 4 bases from J, with 7 bases between. CDR3 sequence (DNA): TGTGCCAGCAGCTTAAACCGGGGCACCGGGGAGCTGTTTTTT. Its protein is CASSLNRGTGELFF.

This chain links TRBV28 with TRBJ1-4; D gene uncertain. CDR1 MDHEN and CDR2 SYDVKM come from the germline V gene. The CDR3 sequence is 12 residues long. V was trimmed by 7 bases and J by 4 bases, leaving 7 bases between them. CDR3 sequence reads: CASNKFNEKLFF. Written as DNA, the CDR3 is TGTGCCAGCAACAAGTTTAATGAAAAACTGTTTTTT. The complete variable domain, with remaining parts taken from reference TRBV28 and TRBJ1-4, reads DVKVTQSSRYLVKRTGEKVFLECVQDMDHENMFWYRQDPGLGLRLIYFSYDVKMKEKGDIPEGYSVSREKKERFSLILESASTNQTSMYLCASNKFNEKLFFGSGTQLSVL.

This chain links TRBV5-1 with TRBJ2-1; tentative D call: TRBD1 (5 bases). Looked up from germline, CDR1 is SGHRS and CDR2 is YFSETQ. This CDR3 spans 15 amino acids. V was clipped by 4 bases and J by 0 bases, with 11 bases between them. In DNA form, the CDR3 reads TGCGCCAGCAGCCGTGACAGTAGCTCCTACAATGAGCAGTTCTTC. It yields the protein CASSRDSSSYNEQFF.

V is TRBV5-4 and J is TRBJ2-7, with a weak D call TRBD1 (6 bases). CDR3 length: 14 residues. Trimming left V 0 bases short and J 3 bases short, with 10 bases between. Per germline, CDR1 SGHNT and CDR2 YYREEE (reference sequence). Here the CDR3 reads CASSLGQGIYEQYF. In DNA form, the CDR3 reads TGTGCCAGCAGCTTGGGCCAGGGGATCTACGAGCAGTACTTC.